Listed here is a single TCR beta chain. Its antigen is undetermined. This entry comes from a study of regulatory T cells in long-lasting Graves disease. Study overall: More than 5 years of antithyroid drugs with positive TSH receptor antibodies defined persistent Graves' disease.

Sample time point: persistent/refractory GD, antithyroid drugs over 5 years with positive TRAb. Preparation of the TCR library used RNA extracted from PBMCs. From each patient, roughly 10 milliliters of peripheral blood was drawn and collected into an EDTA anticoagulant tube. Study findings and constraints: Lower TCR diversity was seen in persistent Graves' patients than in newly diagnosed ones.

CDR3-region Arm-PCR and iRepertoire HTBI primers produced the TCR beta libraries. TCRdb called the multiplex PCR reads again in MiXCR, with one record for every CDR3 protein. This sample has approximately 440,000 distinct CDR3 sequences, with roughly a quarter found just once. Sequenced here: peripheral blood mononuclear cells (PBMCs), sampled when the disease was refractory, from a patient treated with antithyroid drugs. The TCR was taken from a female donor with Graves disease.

The CDR3 sequence: CASSRSGSTYEQYF. CDR3 DNA: TGTGCCAGCAGCCGCAGCGGGAGTACCTACGAGCAGTACTTC. J is TRBJ2-7 and V is TRBV7-2; 8 bases are a match to TRBD2. Germline CDR1 SGHTA, CDR2 FQGNSA. J gave up 2 bases and V 5 bases, and 5 bases lay outside the gene matches. This CDR3 region has 14 residues.